Each of the 20 T cell receptor beta chains below was sequenced from the same sample in a study of OX40 agonist ivuxolimab in advanced cancers. TCRdb's copy holds only in-frame clones and misses some; the assay was immunoSEQ multiplex PCR. In the table there are under 20,000 clones, about 92% of which are singletons. This specimen was CD4+ or CD8+ T cells sorted from blood, taken in a trial of the OX40 agonist ivuxolimab. These receptors were taken from an adult with an advanced solid tumor such as melanoma, head and neck, liver or kidney cancer.

The chain links TRBV28 to TRBJ2-1; 7 nucleotides line up with TRBD1. The CDR3 runs 16 residues. The ends lost 6 bases at V and 1 base at J; junction bases unmatched: 9. Looked up from germline, CDR1 is MDHEN and CDR2 is SYDVKM. The chain's CDR3 is CASRTTGARSYNEQFF. As DNA, the CDR3 is TGTGCCAGCAGGACTACAGGGGCCCGGTCCTACAATGAGCAGTTCTTC.

The chain joins TRBV4-3 to TRBJ1-3; 9 positions agree with TRBD1. Germline V CDR1 and CDR2: LGHNA, YSLEER. Unmatched junction bases numbered 10, after V lost 0 bases and J lost 4 bases. CDR3 size: 18 residues. CDR3 nucleotides: TGCGCCAGCAGCCAAGATGGCGAACAGGGGGCTCACGGAAACACCATATATTTT. This sequence encodes CASSQDGEQGAHGNTIYF.

This chain connects TRBV9 to TRBJ2-1; 11 positions match TRBD2. V was pared by 3 bases and J by 4 bases, with 6 bases of the junction left unmatched. The CDR3 sequence is 16 residues long. Germline CDR1 SGDLS, CDR2 YYNGEE. CDR3 region: CASSGTGTSGYNEQFF. The CDR3 coding sequence is TGTGCCAGCAGCGGAACCGGGACTAGCGGATACAATGAGCAGTTCTTC.

This clone was recorded once. CDR3 region: CASSPAWSLSSYEQYF. The CDR3 region has the DNA TGTGCCAGCAGTCCCGCCTGGAGCCTAAGCTCCTACGAGCAGTACTTC. The rearrangement uses TRBV27 and TRBJ2-7; D is unresolved. CDR1 MNHEY and CDR2 SMNVEV come from the germline V gene (reference sequence). V was cut by 5 bases and J by 0 bases, with 17 bases left in between. The CDR3 totals 16 residues.

The rearrangement links TRBV5-1 to TRBJ2-5; D remains unclear. V was shortened by 0 bases and J by 2 bases, with 8 bases between the two germline ends. Germline V lookup: CDR1 SGHRS, CDR2 YFSETQ. The CDR3 runs 14 residues. The CDR3 coding sequence is TGCGCCAGCAGCTTGGTTGGGAATCAAGAGACCCAGTACTTC. Amino acids: CASSLVGNQETQYF.

The gene calls are TRBV7-8 and TRBJ2-7; no clear D. The CDR3 runs 12 residues. Trimming stripped 5 bases from V and 4 bases from J, with 9 bases between. CDR1 SGHVS and CDR2 FQNEAQ come from the germline V gene. The CDR3 DNA is TGTGCCAGCAGCATGCCCGATTACGAGCAGTACTTC. Protein product: CASSMPDYEQYF.

The V call is TRBV5-1, the J call TRBJ2-3; 7 nucleotides agree with TRBD1. After removal of 4 bases from V and 6 bases from J, the junction contained 14 bases not matched to a gene. Germline-derived CDR1 and CDR2 are SGHRS and YFSETQ. This CDR3 has 16 amino acids. CDR3 amino acids: CASSKRQGEGWDTQYF. The DNA of the CDR3 is TGCGCCAGCAGCAAACGACAGGGTGAGGGTTGGGATACGCAGTATTTT.

The gene calls are TRBV27 and TRBJ1-1; TRBD1 matches at 9 bases. The CDR3 loop spans 16 amino acids. The ends lost 1 base at V and 6 bases at J; junction bases unmatched: 9. Germline CDR1 and CDR2: MNHEY and SMNVEV (reference sequence). CDR3 in DNA: TGTGCCAGCAGTTTATTACCGGGACAGGGTCCCCCTGAAGCTTTCTTT. The encoded protein is CASSLLPGQGPPEAFF.

The chain carries TRBV10-1 and TRBJ2-3; TRBD2 matches at 8 bases. This CDR3 contains 14 residues. Trimming took 8 bases from V and 5 from J; bases not matched to a gene: 9. Germline loops: CDR1 WNHNN, CDR2 SYGVQD (reference sequence). CDR3 residues: CASSGEREIDTQYF. The CDR3, as DNA: TGCGCCAGCTCCGGCGAGCGGGAGATAGATACGCAGTATTTT.

CDR3 sequence: CASSLGPGTIYEQYF. The CDR3 coding sequence is TGTGCCAGCAGTTTAGGCCCCGGGACCATCTACGAGCAGTACTTC. This sequence joins TRBV27 and TRBJ2-5, with D tentatively TRBD1 or TRBD2 (5 bases each). Near its end, the DNA agrees better with TRBJ2-7, so the J call may be wrong. Per the germline V gene, CDR1 is MNHEY and CDR2 is SMNVEV (reference sequence). The CDR3 runs 15 residues.

V and J are TRBV29-1 and TRBJ2-2; 11 nucleotides line up with TRBD2. The length of the CDR3 is 14 residues. Germline CDR1 and CDR2: SQVTM and ANQGSEA. V dropped 7 bases and J dropped 7; count of bases not matched to a gene: 8. CDR3 DNA sequence: TGCAGCGGTAGCGGGAGGGCCACTGGCGGGGAGCTGTTTTTT. The encoded protein is CSGSGRATGGELFF.

On this clone: One end of the junction does not line up with germline, which may come from a read error. The chain recombines TRBV7-7 with TRBJ2-7; D gene unclear. The germline V gene encodes CDR1 SSHAT and CDR2 FNYEAQ (reference sequence). The CDR3 is 13 residues long. CDR3 region: CASSLTIGNEQYF. CDR3 nucleotides: TGTGCTAGCAGCTTAACTATAGGAAACGAGCAGTACTTC.

The gene calls are TRBV5-5 and TRBJ2-7; no reliable D call. The CDR3 runs to 11 residues. CDR1 is SGHKS, CDR2 YYEKEE, per germline (reference sequence). Trimming took off 3 bases at V and 1 base at J, with 2 bases between the two ends. This CDR3 reads CASSYSYEQYF. The CDR3 nucleotides read TGTGCCAGCAGCTATTCCTACGAGCAGTACTTC.

The rearrangement links TRBV4-3 to TRBJ2-7; D tentatively reads TRBD1 or TRBD2 (5 bases each). The CDR3 is made up of 13 amino acids. The germline V gene has CDR1 LGHNA and CDR2 YSLEER. V lost 1 base, J lost 4 bases, and 8 bases lay in between. For the CDR3, the DNA is TGCGCCAGCAGCCAAGGCAGGGAGTACGAGCAGTACTTC. This gives the protein CASSQGREYEQYF.

V gene TRBV7-9 combines with J gene TRBJ1-2; TRBD1 is a possible D gene (5 bases). Germline loops: CDR1 SEHNR, CDR2 FQNEAQ (reference sequence). CDR3 size: 15 residues. Trimming stripped 6 bases from V and 7 bases from J, with 21 bases between. The CDR3 sequence is CASRPFQGAGGGYTF. The CDR3 DNA sequence: TGTGCCAGCAGACCTTTTCAGGGCGCAGGAGGTGGCTACACCTTC.

V is TRBV5-1 and J is TRBJ2-7, with 8 nucleotides matching TRBD1. Trimming removed 4 bases from V and 2 bases from J; junction bases left unmatched: 5. The germline V gene encodes CDR1 SGHRS and CDR2 YFSETQ. The CDR3 spans 14 residues. As DNA, the CDR3 is TGCGCCAGCAGCCCCGGGACAGGAGCCTACGAGCAGTACTTC. The encoded protein is CASSPGTGAYEQYF.

V gene TRBV27 combines with J gene TRBJ2-1, with 8 bases fitting TRBD2. Germline loops: CDR1 MNHEY, CDR2 SMNVEV (reference sequence). CDR3 length: 16 amino acids. Trimming cost V 1 base and J 2 bases; bases outside gene matches: 4. The CDR3 DNA is TGTGCCAGCAGTTTATATTCGGGACTAGCCTACAATGAGCAGTTCTTC. Amino acid sequence: CASSLYSGLAYNEQFF.

The chain carries TRBV6-4 and TRBJ2-2, with no clear D. The CDR3 spans 13 residues. The V and J ends lost 2 bases and 4 bases respectively, with 5 bases between them. Germline V gene lookup returns CDR1 MRHNA and CDR2 SNTAGT. The CDR3 nucleotides are TGTGCCAGCAGTGACCCCGGCACCGGGGAGCTGTTTTTT. Amino acid sequence: CASSDPGTGELFF.

A few counts support this clone. This chain links TRBV7-3 with TRBJ1-1; no firm D call. Germline V gives CDR1 SGHTA, CDR2 FQGTGA. V was trimmed by 4 bases and J by 1 base, leaving 4 bases between them. The CDR3 sequence is 12 residues long. The CDR3 protein is CASSWGNTEAFF. The DNA for the CDR3 is TGTGCCAGCAGCTGGGGGAACACTGAAGCTTTCTTT.

This chain connects TRBV30 to TRBJ2-7; D is uncertain. V lost 4 bases and J 2 bases, leaving 9 bases between the germline ends. Germline V gene lookup returns CDR1 GTSNPN and CDR2 SVGIG (reference sequence). This CDR3 is 12 amino acids long. CDR3 loop: CAWTATTYEQYF. CDR3 DNA: TGTGCCTGGACAGCTACCACCTACGAGCAGTACTTC.